This T cell receptor beta chain was sequenced during a study of T cell responses to AZD1222 COVID-19 vaccine. Produced via immunoSEQ multiplex PCR; TCRdb's table is partial and in-frame only. This repertoire shows tens of thousands of clones, approximately 85% found once; its top ten account for approximately 18%. Germline values: CDR1 LNHDA, CDR2 SQIVND (reference sequence). V was pared by 5 bases and J by 3 bases, with 10 bases of the junction left unmatched. The CDR3 has 17 residues. The V and J genes are TRBV19 and TRBJ1-5; TRBD1 agrees at 10 bases. This TCR was sampled from an adult in good health. The specimen was peripheral blood, collected on day 0 of AZD1222 vaccination. CDR3 DNA: TGTGCCAGTAGTCCTCGGAGACAGGGGGCTTTCAATCAGCCCCAGCATTTT. Translation: CASSPRRQGAFNQPQHF.